This T cell receptor beta chain appears in the sequencing data of a study of cytomegalovirus exposure and HLA in healthy donors (dated by TCRdb to 2016 to 2017). Describing the broader study: According to an earlier analysis of several hundred of the donors, about 179 million T cells yielded roughly 110 million unique TCR beta sequences and about 280 Gb of sequence data. Donor age, sex, ethnicity and CMV serostatus were compiled alongside the repertoire data. All discovery cohort repertoires had been generated using a single sequencing platform. To study patterns of TCR occurrence, a later analysis re-analyzed previously published TCR beta repertoires from several hundred donors and added high-resolution HLA genotyping. HLA typing included class I and class II loci at four-digit resolution. Roughly 5 DR-DQ haplotypes were handled as single units for association and clustering, since linkage in the cohort was strong. An early release that covered about 640 HLA-typed donors contained 250 to 350 gigabases of sequencing data and tens of millions of unique TCR sequences. Among some 410 genotyped donors of the cohort, an average of 235,054 unique TCR beta nucleotide sequences were sequenced per donor, about a sixth of them non-productive. The genetic ancestry cluster associated with self-reported Caucasian donors included 81% of the roughly 380 genotyped donors. To predict cytomegalovirus infection status, the study combined high-throughput TCR immunosequencing, statistical association of individual TCRs with disease status, and machine learning. The study profiled the T cell repertoires of some 610 subjects by immunosequencing and related them to cytomegalovirus serostatus. An earlier analysis of fewer than 700 of the donors applied high-throughput TCR beta sequencing to assess whether each TCR beta V gene segment acted as functional or pseudogenic. A separate validation cohort of over 95 different subjects was used in addition to the 666-subject first cohort. The number of donors typed differed by locus, with roughly 620-640 for A, B, C, DRB1 and DQB1, roughly 550 for DQA1, under 610 for DPA1, and some 450 for DPB1. In a later genetic analysis, genome-wide SNP genotypes for about 55% of the roughly 700 donors were used, and that subset was treated as a discovery cohort. The study aimed to test whether signatures of past pathogen exposure could be identified by cataloging public T cell receptors. In the later analysis, no new phenotypic data were used to find candidate immune exposures; instead, reliance was placed on TCR beta sequences and their occurrence across donors.

The cohort comprised 670 or so healthy bone marrow donors. Cohort members were all nominally healthy when sampled, although unrecorded immune exposures were likely present. The donor was CMV seropositive and was included in the group of 250 to 350 seropositive cohort members. Every donor gave a peripheral blood sample, and the peripheral blood mononuclear cells from that sample were used for TCR beta sequencing. The Qiagen DNeasy Blood Extraction Kit was used to extract genomic DNA from the blood cell samples. Comments on this clone: It has no known antigen specificity. No much larger clone is present one base from it, and per-base qualities are unavailable.

The germline V gene encodes CDR1 MNHNS and CDR2 SASEGT. Ends trimmed: V by 7 bases, J by 4 bases; bases unmatched to a gene: 4. From cysteine to phenylalanine, the CDR3 is 14 amino acids long. The entry retains the CDR3 DNA only, 42 bases that are in frame from base 1. Library generation was performed with the immunoSEQ multiplex PCR assay. A mixture of 60 forward primers for TCR Vbeta segments and 13 reverse primers for TCR Jbeta segments was used in the multiplex PCR. A multiplex PCR assay on genomic DNA amplified the CDR3 region of rearranged TCR beta genes. The amplified TCR beta libraries were sequenced on the Illumina HiSeq System as 87-base-pair reads. For the original study's pipeline: A later analysis counted about 80 million unique TCR beta chains across the 600 to 850 repertoires, and some 11 million of these chains were shared by at least two donors. Raw reads were error-corrected and collapsed into unique sequences by a nearest-neighbor algorithm in which closely related sequences were merged to remove PCR and sequencing errors. V, D and J gene segments were assigned by aligning CDR3 sequences to IMGT reference sequences. For a sequence to be retained, a match of at least six nucleotides was required to both a V gene segment and a J gene segment. A rearrangement was called productive if the CDR3 had no stop codons and remained in frame with V and J, and every other rearrangement was called non-productive. CDR3 was defined by IMGT convention, running from the second conserved V-encoded cysteine to the conserved J-encoded phenylalanine. The earlier analysis of 500 to 650 of the donors excluded any sequence lacking an unambiguous match to a single V gene segment. An earlier analysis of a few hundred of the donors called V segments functional above 56.7% productive rearrangements and segregating when the between-donor standard deviation exceeded 5%. To diagnose cytomegalovirus status from the catalog of TCR beta chain sequences, a statistical classification framework was built. In a later analysis, TCR nucleotide sequences were compared against IMGT/GENE-DB human TR gene sequences so that V and J genes could be assigned. The TCRdist pipeline was used in a later analysis to assign CDR3 sequences and most-parsimonious VDJ recombination scenarios. In a later analysis, every TCR beta chain was defined by the combination of its CDR3 amino acid sequence and its V-gene family, and reads without a unique V-gene family were dropped. As a way to deal with suspected cross-contamination and a sequencing artifact, a later analysis dropped nearly 600 nucleotide sequences that were highly shared and had low generation probability. For each public chain, a later analysis derived a clonal expansion index from normalized ranks of inferred template counts within each repertoire. Generation probabilities in a later analysis came from a VDJ recombination model fitted to out-of-frame rearrangements, and those results were checked against IGoR. In a later analysis, TCR-TCR, TCR-HLA and TCR-CMV co-occurrence was scored with hypergeometric tests, and a repertoire-size bias correction was applied to TCR pairs. A later analysis estimated false discovery rates by permuting HLA or CMV assignments 20 times. In a later analysis, co-occurring TCRs were grouped with DBSCAN, and TCRdist sequence similarity was added when clustering was performed within HLA-allele-positive subsets. Repertoires with fewer than 30,000 or more than 120,000 public chains were left out of co-occurrence clustering, as were a few repertoires with anomalous nucleotide sharing. Drawn from immuneACCESS, this table holds only the in-frame rearrangements with V and J called that TCRdb kept. Clones are partly lost; checked studies trace under half to an unresolved V gene and leave the rest unexplained. The D gene and trimming were derived from the DNA, and the V and J assignments and clone size from that table. In all, the sample holds around 61,000 clones, and around 90% of those were seen once. Around 1.5% of the sample is taken by the ten largest.

Paper-wide results and their limitations: Because counts were too low, approximately 15 rarely observed V segments, including chromosome 9 orphons, were excluded from the earlier analysis of 587 of the donors. Because HLA typing was unavailable for some donors at each locus, only the typed subset was used in association tests. The classifier was reported to diagnose cytomegalovirus status with high specificity and sensitivity in both the original cohort and the validation cohort. Some IMGT-functional V segments, including TRBV6-2 and TRBV6-3, could not be distinguished by the 87-base-pair reads and were therefore excluded. Compared with the approximately 700-donor mean, donors in an Asian-associated ancestry cluster had fewer N-insertions in productive TCRs, according to a later genetic analysis. Roughly uniform sequencing depth across donors was assumed in presence/absence analyses, although this assumption may not hold. The sequencing pipeline was judged likely to have produced a cluster of highly shared sequence variants as a technical artifact. Correlated functional status among segregating V segments might be attributable to linkage disequilibrium, but an unknown experimental factor could not be ruled out. A later genetic analysis associated a missense DCLRE1C variant with V-gene and J-gene trimming of TCR beta chains, and an independent cohort replicated the association. In a later analysis, several top co-occurrence clusters were reported to appear linked to parvovirus B19, influenza, CMV and Epstein-Barr virus. A further reported finding was that TCR beta sequences accurately predicted the HLA-A and HLA-B alleles for most subjects in the first cohort. A total of fewer than 200 TCR beta chains were listed by the study as associated with cytomegalovirus. In a later analysis, most CMV-associated TCR beta chains were found to appear HLA-restricted, with HLA associations seemingly driven largely by CMV exposure. The authors suggested that the approach could potentially be extended to other disease states and immunological phenotypes. According to a later analysis, TCR association rates differed among HLA loci, with DRB1 alleles showing the most associated TCRs and HLA-C alleles showing the fewest. Strong co-occurrence of HLA alleles, especially DR and DQ, made assigning TCR associations to individual alleles difficult. The cohort was sequenced for TCR beta chains only, and without alpha or paired-chain data the features that could be detected were limited. At a false discovery rate of 0.05, a later analysis linked approximately 18,000 TCR beta sequences to specific HLA alleles. A later analysis found that HLA-associated TCR beta chains were more clonally expanded and had lower generation probabilities than equally common non-associated chains. While some public TCRs were present in many individuals, most TCR sequences turned up only very rarely across donors. Immune exposure information for the cohort was limited to CMV serostatus. In vitro tests confirmed that three of the cytomegalovirus-associated TCR beta chains recognize cytomegalovirus antigens. In an earlier analysis of around 600 of the donors, most TCR beta V segments were observed in productive rearrangements about 87% or about 30% of the time, broadly matching IMGT annotations.

The sequence joins TRBV6-1 to TRBJ2-2; 9 bases in the middle match TRBD1. The source of this sequence is a man in his thirties or forties in good health and CMV-seropositive. The sequenced sample consisted of PBMCs. The nucleotides read TGTGCCAGCATTAAGACAGGGGGCACCGGGGAGCTGTTTTTT. Translated, it reads CASIKTGGTGELFF.